Each of the 11 T cell receptor beta chains below was sequenced from the same sample in a study of T cells in Graves' hyperthyroidism and ophthalmopathy (dated by TCRdb to about 2019). The library was produced with multiplex PCR. Reads for this sample came from an Illumina HiSeq 2000. The TCR beta CDR3 regions were amplified from RNA transcripts. For the first round of RT-PCR on the TCR CDR3, the HTBI primer set was used together with the Qiagen OneStep RT-PCR kit. In TCRdb, the public reads were trimmed at Q25 with fastp and aligned with MiXCR, with productive beta chains retained. Every distinct CDR3 protein forms one entry, paired with its most common genes and DNA. Recorded for this sample are 300,000 to 400,000 distinct CDR3 sequences; approximately 15% of them occurred a single time. The ten largest make up about 20% of the sample. Sequencing was done on a sample of blood. The receptor set was obtained from a woman younger than 45 with Graves' ophthalmopathy.

The rearrangement uses TRBV4-1 and TRBJ1-3; 8 bases map to TRBD1. The CDR3 loop spans 21 amino acids. V shed 1 base and J 2 bases; nucleotides not matched to a gene: 19. CDR1 MGHRA and CDR2 YSYEKL come from the germline V gene. The CDR3 DNA sequence: TGCGCCAGCAGCCAAGTACGGGGGATTCGGGACAGGACGTGGACTGGAAACACCATATATTTT. It encodes CASSQVRGIRDRTWTGNTIYF.

The chain has TRBV6-1 and TRBJ2-7, with D perhaps matching TRBD2 (6 bases). The CDR3 is 14 amino acids. V shed 7 bases and J shed 2 bases, with 15 bases lying between them. Germline V gives CDR1 MNHNS, CDR2 SASEGT. CDR3 DNA sequence: TGTGCCAGCACCCAAAGCGGGTTTACCTACGAGCAGTACTTC. Translation gives CASTQSGFTYEQYF.

In the case of this clonotype: A much larger clone is a single base away; this may be a read error. This sequence joins TRBV20-1 and TRBJ2-2; 9 bases agree with TRBD2. V gave up 1 base and J gave up 5 bases; unmatched junction bases: 11. This CDR3 is built from 17 residues. Germline V gene sequence: CDR1 DFQATT, CDR2 SNEGSKA (reference sequence). The CDR3 DNA follows: TGCAGTGCTAGAGGCTTAGCGGGGGCCGGGTGGACCGGGGAGCTGTTTTTT. As protein: CSARGLAGAGWTGELFF.

This clonotype was recorded at least ten times. The chain recombines TRBV6-1 with TRBJ2-3; D tentatively fits TRBD1 or TRBD2 (5 bases each). The CDR3 runs to 16 residues. The V gene lost 6 bases and the J gene lost 6 bases, with 22 bases spanning the gap. Germline V gives CDR1 MNHNS, CDR2 SASEGT. This CDR3 reads CASSIGKGFRDDTQYF. The CDR3 DNA is TGTGCCAGCAGCATAGGCAAAGGTTTCCGGGACGATACGCAGTATTTT.

The table lists this clonotype with many counts. The chain uses TRBV30 and TRBJ2-2; maybe TRBD1 (5 bases). The CDR3 is made up of 16 amino acids. The germline V and J ends were trimmed by 5 bases and 0 bases, with 16 bases remaining between them. Germline CDR1 GTSNPN, CDR2 SVGIG (reference sequence). CDR3 DNA sequence: TGTGCCTGGGCCGCAGGGATGTTCGCGAACACCGGGGAGCTGTTTTTT. Residues: CAWAAGMFANTGELFF. Supplemented by reference TRBV30 and TRBJ2-2, the full variable domain reads SQTIHQWPATLVQPVGSPLSLECTVEGTSNPNLYWYRQAAGRGLQLLFYSVGIGQISSEVPQNLSASRPQDRQFILSSKKLLLSDSGFYLCAWAAGMFANTGELFFGEGSRLTVL.

This clonotype was counted a few times. The chain carries TRBV3-1 and TRBJ2-3; 16 nucleotides line up with TRBD2. V lost 4 bases to trimming and J lost 7 bases; unmatched junction nucleotides: 5. This CDR3 contains 16 residues. CDR1 is LGHDT and CDR2 is YNNKEL in the germline V gene (reference sequence). This CDR3 is CASSPGLAGGPYTQYF. The DNA for the CDR3 is TGTGCCAGCAGCCCGGGACTAGCGGGGGGGCCGTATACGCAGTATTTT.

In its sample, this clonotype was seen many times. The chain employs TRBV5-8 and TRBJ2-3, with 9 bases fitting TRBD2. The germline gives CDR1 SGHTS, CDR2 YDEGEE. Unmatched junction bases numbered 6, after V lost 4 bases and J lost 3 bases. There are 15 residues in the CDR3. This CDR3 reads CASSLPGLATDTQYF. CDR3 nucleotide sequence: TGTGCCAGCAGCCTACCGGGACTAGCAACAGATACGCAGTATTTT.

There are many counts of this clonotype. This sequence joins TRBV7-2 and TRBJ2-5, with 11 bases matching TRBD1. Germline-derived CDR1 and CDR2 are SGHTA and FQGNSA. The CDR3 totals 14 residues. The V and J ends lost 6 bases and 5 bases, in that order; junction bases with no gene match: 5. CDR3 bases: TGTGCCAGCAGTTTGGGACAGGGGGTGGAGACCCAGTACTTC. It encodes CASSLGQGVETQYF.

In regard to this clonotype: A much larger clone lies one base from this, so it may be a read error. The chain employs TRBV2 and TRBJ1-1; D is ambiguous. Germline-derived CDR1 and CDR2 are SNHLY and FYNNEI. V was cut by 10 bases and J by 3 bases, with 12 bases left in between. This CDR3 has 12 residues. The CDR3 spells CATRSTYTEAFF. In DNA form, the CDR3 reads TGTGCCACACGGAGTACTTACACTGAAGCTTTCTTT.

This clonotype occurred many times. The gene calls are TRBV6-1 and TRBJ2-7; tentative D call: TRBD2 (5 bases). Germline V gene sequence: CDR1 MNHNS, CDR2 SASEGT. V was clipped by 8 bases and J by 6 bases, with 32 bases between them. The CDR3 consists of 18 residues. The CDR3 region has the DNA TGTGCCAGCGGGAGCGCCAGACGAGGTTCTCGCGGTATAGGCGAGCAGTACTTC. Translation: CASGSARRGSRGIGEQYF.

The genes are TRBV24-1 and TRBJ2-1, with 7 nucleotides matching TRBD1. CDR3 length: 15 amino acids. The ends lost 4 bases at V and 5 bases at J; junction bases unmatched: 7. Per germline, CDR1 KGHDR and CDR2 SFDVKD. CDR3 DNA sequence: TGTGCCACCAGTGACCAACAGGGGACCCACAATGAGCAGTTCTTC. Residues: CATSDQQGTHNEQFF.